A selection of T cell receptor beta chains follows, all from one sample in a study of regulatory T cells in long-lasting Graves disease. A single record per CDR3 protein comes from TCRdb applying MiXCR to the multiplex PCR reads. The table has roughly 610,000 distinct CDR3 sequences, roughly 16% seen once. This sample was shared with a second study, whose subject was T cells in Graves' hyperthyroidism and ophthalmopathy.

The sample consisted of peripheral blood mononuclear cells (PBMCs), taken at new diagnosis, from a patient treated with antithyroid drugs. The receptor set was obtained from a man between 18 and 35 years old with Graves disease. The conserved cysteine and the conserved F or W are not part of the CDR3 here. The D gene is left open where the match is weak. Size is omitted from some rows. Given values are once, few, many or a class for expanded clones.

clone_size: .
d_call: TRBD1
v_call: TRBV10-1
j_call: TRBJ1-1
cdr3_aa: ASSERTGGVNTEAF

clone_size: many
d_call: .
v_call: TRBV12-5
j_call: TRBJ2-1
cdr3_aa: ASGLVGQNNEQF

clone_size: many
d_call: .
v_call: TRBV6-1
j_call: TRBJ2-5
cdr3_aa: ASSPAGAPRMEETQY

clone_size: few
d_call: .
v_call: TRBV19
j_call: TRBJ1-2
cdr3_aa: ASSALTRARSYGYT

clone_size: many
d_call: .
v_call: TRBV18
j_call: TRBJ2-2
cdr3_aa: ASSMARSNTGELF

clone_size: few
d_call: .
v_call: TRBV13
j_call: TRBJ1-2
cdr3_aa: ASSAPPEGYT

clone_size: few
d_call: TRBD1
v_call: TRBV5-1
j_call: TRBJ2-7
cdr3_aa: ASSLLPGQGAREQY

clone_size: many
d_call: .
v_call: TRBV11-2
j_call: TRBJ2-3
cdr3_aa: ASSLDRRQDTDTQY

clone_size: many
d_call: .
v_call: TRBV28
j_call: TRBJ1-1
cdr3_aa: ASSLGKSNTEAF

clone_size: many
d_call: TRBD2
v_call: TRBV27
j_call: TRBJ2-3
cdr3_aa: ASGNRGGADTQY

clone_size: few
d_call: .
v_call: TRBV6-1
j_call: TRBJ1-2
cdr3_aa: ASSPVLFMEYGYT

clone_size: once
d_call: .
v_call: TRBV30
j_call: TRBJ1-2
cdr3_aa: ARRLGDGYT

clone_size: many
d_call: TRBD2
v_call: TRBV20-1
j_call: TRBJ2-7
cdr3_aa: SARVASGSTYYEQY

clone_size: .
d_call: .
v_call: TRBV18
j_call: TRBJ2-5
cdr3_aa: ASSPPEGPEAQY

clone_size: .
d_call: TRBD1
v_call: TRBV7-9
j_call: TRBJ1-1
cdr3_aa: ASSLERRGTEAF

clone_size: .
d_call: .
v_call: TRBV20-1
j_call: TRBJ1-5
cdr3_aa: SATGQISNQPQH

clone_size: .
d_call: TRBD2
v_call: TRBV20-1
j_call: TRBJ2-7
cdr3_aa: NARGLAGIIYEQY

clone_size: few
d_call: .
v_call: TRBV7-6
j_call: TRBJ2-1
cdr3_aa: ASSPGRQDNEQF

clone_size: many
d_call: .
v_call: TRBV6-5
j_call: TRBJ2-5
cdr3_aa: ASSYPSETQY

clone_size: .
d_call: .
v_call: TRBV7-9
j_call: TRBJ1-6
cdr3_aa: ASSLRVGGRSPLH

clone_size: many
d_call: TRBD2
v_call: TRBV6-6
j_call: TRBJ2-2
cdr3_aa: ASSYSSSGRATGELF

clone_size: few
d_call: .
v_call: TRBV14
j_call: TRBJ1-1
cdr3_aa: ASSPGKHTDRRMNTEAF

clone_size: many
d_call: TRBD2
v_call: TRBV12-3/TRBV12-4
j_call: TRBJ2-7
cdr3_aa: ASSLLAGGPYEQY

clone_size: once
d_call: .
v_call: TRBV7-3
j_call: TRBJ2-3
cdr3_aa: ASSLATARTGTQY

clone_size: few
d_call: TRBD1
v_call: TRBV4-1
j_call: TRBJ2-7
cdr3_aa: ASSQMTGSSYEQY

clone_size: many
d_call: .
v_call: TRBV29-1
j_call: TRBJ2-7
cdr3_aa: SVGTGILGEQY

clone_size: .
d_call: .
v_call: TRBV10-3
j_call: TRBJ1-4
cdr3_aa: AISSYPGQSEKLF

clone_size: few
d_call: .
v_call: TRBV9
j_call: TRBJ1-1
cdr3_aa: ASSVATANTEAF

clone_size: many
d_call: TRBD2
v_call: TRBV28
j_call: TRBJ2-5
cdr3_aa: ASSLREGLRETQY

clone_size: many
d_call: .
v_call: TRBV13
j_call: TRBJ2-7
cdr3_aa: ASSTAVGTYARGPPEEQY

clone_size: many
d_call: .
v_call: TRBV20-1
j_call: TRBJ2-7
cdr3_aa: SAVGAARLSYEQY

clone_size: few
d_call: .
v_call: TRBV28
j_call: TRBJ1-4
cdr3_aa: ASSFYGGGREKLF

clone_size: .
d_call: .
v_call: TRBV7-9
j_call: TRBJ2-1
cdr3_aa: ASSFSSRGGTYNEQF

clone_size: .
d_call: .
v_call: TRBV29-1
j_call: TRBJ1-1
cdr3_aa: SVELNTEAF

clone_size: many
d_call: TRBD2
v_call: TRBV29-1
j_call: TRBJ2-7
cdr3_aa: SVEKVAGGDEQY

clone_size: few
d_call: .
v_call: TRBV20-1
j_call: TRBJ1-4
cdr3_aa: SASPGILNEKLF

clone_size: few
d_call: .
v_call: TRBV30
j_call: TRBJ2-6
cdr3_aa: AWSLGFSGANVLT

clone_size: .
d_call: TRBD2
v_call: TRBV30
j_call: TRBJ2-3
cdr3_aa: AWSRGGRATDTQY

clone_size: .
d_call: .
v_call: TRBV19
j_call: TRBJ2-2
cdr3_aa: ASSIDRAGTGELF

clone_size: many
d_call: TRBD2
v_call: TRBV10-3
j_call: TRBJ2-5
cdr3_aa: AISDPSGSQETQY

clone_size: .
d_call: TRBD2
v_call: TRBV10-3
j_call: TRBJ2-7
cdr3_aa: AISEDRTSGRSGEQY

clone_size: many
d_call: .
v_call: TRBV24-1
j_call: TRBJ2-3
cdr3_aa: ATSDLAGPTDTQY

clone_size: .
d_call: TRBD1
v_call: TRBV6-1
j_call: TRBJ1-5
cdr3_aa: ATSGARGSSFNQPQH

clone_size: few
d_call: TRBD2
v_call: TRBV5-4
j_call: TRBJ2-7
cdr3_aa: ASSSAGTSYEQY

clone_size: .
d_call: .
v_call: TRBV27
j_call: TRBJ1-5
cdr3_aa: ASSLVGGSNQPQH

clone_size: .
d_call: .
v_call: TRBV9
j_call: TRBJ1-1
cdr3_aa: ASSARAAGGAEAF

clone_size: few
d_call: .
v_call: TRBV5-1
j_call: TRBJ1-6
cdr3_aa: ASSLGQLNSPLH

clone_size: many
d_call: TRBD1
v_call: TRBV5-1
j_call: TRBJ2-3
cdr3_aa: ASSLMGQEPTDTQY

clone_size: many
d_call: TRBD1
v_call: TRBV10-3
j_call: TRBJ2-7
cdr3_aa: AIAGTGATYEQY

clone_size: few
d_call: .
v_call: TRBV14
j_call: TRBJ2-2
cdr3_aa: ASSQRAEENTGELF

clone_size: many
d_call: TRBD1
v_call: TRBV3-1
j_call: TRBJ2-3
cdr3_aa: ASSLTGGDTQY

clone_size: few
d_call: TRBD2
v_call: TRBV3-1
j_call: TRBJ2-3
cdr3_aa: ASSQDWTSEAGEDTQY

clone_size: many
d_call: TRBD1
v_call: TRBV2
j_call: TRBJ2-1
cdr3_aa: ASSLTPGQGVNEQF

clone_size: many
d_call: TRBD1
v_call: TRBV11-2
j_call: TRBJ2-1
cdr3_aa: ASSSTTGGLI

clone_size: many
d_call: TRBD2
v_call: TRBV6-5
j_call: TRBJ2-3
cdr3_aa: ASSYDAGGTDTQY

clone_size: .
d_call: .
v_call: TRBV7-8
j_call: TRBJ1-5
cdr3_aa: ASSVARGYSNQPQH

clone_size: few
d_call: TRBD2
v_call: TRBV5-1
j_call: TRBJ2-7
cdr3_aa: ASSETAPGTSGRAFEQY

clone_size: many
d_call: .
v_call: TRBV6-2/TRBV6-3
j_call: TRBJ2-7
cdr3_aa: ASSFPPYEQY

clone_size: few
d_call: .
v_call: TRBV7-9
j_call: TRBJ2-7
cdr3_aa: ASSLEGVAGHHSTGQY

clone_size: .
d_call: TRBD1
v_call: TRBV5-1
j_call: TRBJ2-3
cdr3_aa: ASSRGQGGEADTQY